A single sample gave rise to the 17 T cell receptor beta chains below, sequenced in a study of T-cell memory formation after mild COVID-19. TCRdb called the 5' RACE reads again in MiXCR, with one record for every CDR3 protein. The profile covers approximately 440,000 distinct CDR3 sequences, with roughly 20% appearing a single time and 7.5% to 9.5% taken by the ten largest. The sequenced material came from PBMCs or a T cell subset sorted from them (not recorded which). The receptors shown here come from an adult woman who had mild COVID-19 (a few samples of this study predate the infection). Cell type and time point are not known.

This chain joins TRBV7-8 and TRBJ1-5; 9 nucleotides match TRBD1. V shed 6 bases, J shed 4 bases, and the junction held 4 bases outside the gene matches. The germline gives CDR1 SGHVS, CDR2 FQNEAQ. The CDR3 has 14 amino acids. The DNA of the CDR3 is TGTGCCAGCAGTCCGGACAGGGGAAATCAGCCCCAGCATTTT. Amino acids: CASSPDRGNQPQHF.

There are many counts of this clonotype. The genes are TRBV20-1 and TRBJ2-1; D is uncertain. CDR1 DFQATT and CDR2 SNEGSKA come from the germline V gene (reference sequence). Trimming left V 3 bases short and J 2 bases short, with 14 bases between. The CDR3 runs 15 residues. CDR3 bases: TGCAGTGCTAGTAACACAGTTGACCCCTACAATGAGCAGTTCTTC. Protein product: CSASNTVDPYNEQFF.

This chain links TRBV11-2 with TRBJ2-7, with TRBD1 identical over 9 bases. This CDR3 has 16 amino acids. CDR1 and CDR2 from the germline V gene are SGHAT and FQNNGV. V was clipped by 5 bases and J by 4 bases; unmatched bases: 12. The DNA for the CDR3 is TGTGCCAGCAGCCCTAGCCCCGGGACAGGGTGGTACGAGCAGTACTTC. Translation gives CASSPSPGTGWYEQYF.

This clonotype was counted a few times. The V and J genes are TRBV13 and TRBJ1-6; D gene ambiguous. The CDR3 is 12 amino acids. The V end lost 5 bases, the J end lost 13 bases, and 12 bases lay between the germline ends. CDR1 is PRHDT, CDR2 FYEKMQ, per germline (reference sequence). The DNA for the CDR3 is TGTGCCAGCAGCCAAGGGTGGGCGCCCCTCCACTTT. Protein: CASSQGWAPLHF.

This clonotype was counted at least ten times. The V call is TRBV12-3 or TRBV12-4, the J call TRBJ2-3; 7 bases align to TRBD2. CDR3 size: 15 residues. V shed 6 bases, J shed 0 bases, and the junction held 6 bases outside the gene matches. CDR3 protein: CASRASGTSTDTQYF. The CDR3, as DNA: TGTGCCAGCAGGGCTAGCGGAACTAGCACAGATACGCAGTATTTT.

The V call is TRBV3-1, the J call TRBJ2-1; D is possibly TRBD2 (5 bases). Trimming left V 3 bases short and J 8 bases short, with 23 bases between. Germline values: CDR1 LGHDT, CDR2 YNNKEL (reference sequence). The CDR3 runs to 17 residues. In nucleotides, the CDR3 is TGTGCCAGCAGCCAGGGGAGACTTACCCTAGCATTGGATGAGCAGTTCTTC. It codes for CASSQGRLTLALDEQFF.

This clonotype has a handful of counts. The gene calls are TRBV4-3 and TRBJ2-3, with D tentatively TRBD1 (6 bases). Per the germline V gene, CDR1 is LGHNA and CDR2 is YSLEER. V lost 4 bases, J lost 0 bases, and 8 bases lay in between. CDR3 size: 14 residues. The CDR3 DNA sequence: TGCGCCAGCAGCCTGGACAGTAGCACAGATACGCAGTATTTT. This encodes CASSLDSSTDTQYF.

This clonotype was seen at least ten times. V usage is TRBV27 and J usage is TRBJ1-1; D might be TRBD1 (6 bases). V was shortened by 2 bases and J by 4 bases, with 8 bases between the two germline ends. The germline V gene encodes CDR1 MNHEY and CDR2 SMNVEV (reference sequence). This CDR3 contains 13 residues. CDR3 sequence: CASSLRGSTEAFF. The CDR3 DNA sequence: TGTGCCAGCAGTTTAAGGGGGTCCACTGAAGCTTTCTTT.

The chain uses TRBV7-2 and TRBJ1-1; D gene unclear. Deletions cut 3 bases from V and 0 bases from J, with 11 bases between. The CDR3 is 15 amino acids. The germline V gene encodes CDR1 SGHTA and CDR2 FQGNSA. The CDR3 DNA is TGTGCCAGCAGCTTTTTCGGATTCATGAACACTGAAGCTTTCTTT. As protein: CASSFFGFMNTEAFF.

The chain is built from TRBV9 and TRBJ2-1; the D gene is possibly TRBD2 (5 bases). The germline V gene encodes CDR1 SGDLS and CDR2 YYNGEE. This CDR3 comprises 14 residues. V was cut by 0 bases and J by 9 bases, with 13 bases left in between. This CDR3 reads CASSVAGARGEQFF. The CDR3 nucleotides are TGTGCCAGCAGCGTAGCGGGTGCCCGGGGTGAGCAGTTCTTC.

This clonotype was counted between two and nine times. This chain links TRBV12-5 with TRBJ2-5; no firm D call. The CDR3 sequence is 16 residues long. Germline CDR1 and CDR2: LGHNT and FRNRAP. Trimming took 1 base from V and 5 from J, leaving 17 bases between them. CDR3: CASGLGEARMRETQYF. The CDR3 bases are TGTGCTAGTGGTTTGGGCGAGGCCCGGATGCGGGAGACCCAGTACTTC.

In its sample, this clonotype was seen a few times. The chain is built from TRBV29-1 and TRBJ2-4; weak D call: TRBD2 (7 bases). This CDR3 comprises 14 residues. Trimming shortened V by 5 bases and J by 4 bases, and 15 bases separated the two germline ends. Germline V gene lookup returns CDR1 SQVTM and CDR2 ANQGSEA. The chain's CDR3 is CSVLEGGRKNIQYF. CDR3 sequence (DNA): TGCAGCGTTCTTGAGGGGGGGAGGAAAAACATTCAGTACTTC. The entire variable domain, with the rest obtained from reference TRBV29-1 and TRBJ2-4, is as follows: SAVISQKPSRDICQRGTSLTIQCQVDSQVTMMFWYRQQPGQSLTLIATANQGSEATYESGFVIDKFPISRPNLTFSTLTVSNMSPEDSSIYLCSVLEGGRKNIQYFGAGTRLSVL.

The rearrangement joins TRBV3-1 to TRBJ1-5; D is perhaps TRBD1 (5 bases). Germline loops: CDR1 LGHDT, CDR2 YNNKEL (reference sequence). This CDR3 has 14 amino acids. Trimming removed 1 base at V and 2 bases at J, with 6 bases between. This chain's CDR3 is CASSQGGRNQPQHF. The CDR3 bases are TGTGCCAGCAGCCAAGGGGGACGCAATCAGCCCCAGCATTTT. The whole variable domain, remainder taken from reference TRBV3-1 and TRBJ1-5, is DTAVSQTPKYLVTQMGNDKSIKCEQNLGHDTMYWYKQDSKKFLKIMFSYNNKELIINETVPNRFSPKSPDKAHLNLHINSLELGDSAVYFCASSQGGRNQPQHFGDGTRLSIL.

This clonotype was seen more than once but under ten times. The chain is built from TRBV27 and TRBJ2-5, with TRBD1 identical over 8 bases. In germline, CDR1 is MNHEY, CDR2 SMNVEV (reference sequence). CDR3 length: 14 residues. V dropped 5 bases and J dropped 1; count of bases not matched to a gene: 3. DNA of the CDR3: TGTGCCAGCAGTAATGACAGGGGCCAAGAGACCCAGTACTTC. Protein sequence: CASSNDRGQETQYF.

This clonotype has ten or more counts. The chain recombines TRBV20-1 with TRBJ2-7, with D uncertain. The CDR3 is 12 amino acids. V was trimmed by 6 bases and J by 0 bases, leaving 9 bases between them. Germline CDR1 reads DFQATT; CDR2 reads SNEGSKA (reference sequence). As DNA, the CDR3 is TGCAGTGCCCGACCGGGCTCCTACGAGCAGTACTTC. Translated, it gives CSARPGSYEQYF.

The V and J genes are TRBV6-5 and TRBJ2-7; 7 bases are shared with TRBD2. From germline, CDR1 is MNHEY and CDR2 SVGAGI. The CDR3 is 15 residues long. The V and J ends lost 4 bases and 2 bases, in that order; junction bases with no gene match: 8. The CDR3 is CASSWGGRRTYEQYF. CDR3 DNA sequence: TGTGCCAGCAGTTGGGGCGGGAGACGAACCTACGAGCAGTACTTC.

The chain has TRBV4-3 and TRBJ2-2; maybe TRBD2 (5 bases). Germline V CDR1 and CDR2: LGHNA, YSLEER. This CDR3 region has 16 residues. Deletions cut 4 bases from V and 3 bases from J, with 15 bases between. The CDR3: CASSPRTLPYTGELFF. The CDR3 DNA is TGCGCCAGCAGCCCCCGGACTTTACCCTACACCGGGGAGCTGTTTTTT.